One and the same sample provided the 6 T cell receptor beta chains below, sequenced in a study of cytomegalovirus exposure and HLA in healthy donors (dated by TCRdb to about 2017). The method behind the library was the immunoSEQ multiplex PCR assay. For the multiplex PCR, a mixture combining 60 forward primers for TCR Vbeta segments and 13 reverse primers for TCR Jbeta segments was used. TCRdb carries this immuneACCESS record with in-frame sequences only. Its versions omit some clonotypes, under half of them owing to an unresolved V gene in the studies checked, with the rest unexplained. The sample's table covers more than 45,000 clones. The ten largest clones take up approximately 16% of the sample. Sequenced sample: PBMCs. These receptors all stem from a male donor in good health and CMV-seronegative.

This chain uses TRBV6-5 with TRBJ2-3, with D possibly matching TRBD1 (5 bases). The V end was cut by 9 bases, the J end by 1 base, with 11 bases between. The CDR3 loop spans 13 amino acids. The germline gives CDR1 MNHEY, CDR2 SVGAGI. Written as DNA, the CDR3 is TGTGCCAGTAGGGGAACTCGCACAGATACGCAGTATTTT. This sequence encodes CASRGTRTDTQYF.

The chain links TRBV30 to TRBJ1-2; 10 positions agree with TRBD1. The CDR3 totals 15 residues. V gave up 3 bases and J gave up 4 bases; unmatched junction bases: 8. Germline V gene lookup returns CDR1 GTSNPN and CDR2 SVGIG (reference sequence). Here the CDR3 reads CAWRGGWDRGYGYTF. CDR3 sequence (DNA): TGTGCCTGGAGGGGAGGCTGGGACAGGGGCTATGGCTACACCTTC.

The chain has TRBV18 and TRBJ2-1; 8 nucleotides line up with TRBD2. The CDR3 is made up of 14 amino acids. Germline CDR1 KGHSH, CDR2 LQKENI. J was trimmed by 9 bases and V by 6 bases; bases with no gene match: 10. The chain's CDR3 is CASSPSGGAGEQFF. CDR3 sequence (DNA): TGTGCCAGCTCCCCCTCCGGGGGGGCTGGTGAGCAGTTCTTC.

The chain uses TRBV6-5 and TRBJ1-5, with D possibly matching TRBD1 (5 bases). There are 14 residues in the CDR3. V was trimmed by 4 bases and J by 0 bases, leaving 7 bases between them. Germline CDR1 MNHEY, CDR2 SVGAGI. The CDR3 DNA reads TGTGCCAGCAGTTTCGGGGGTAGCAATCAGCCCCAGCATTTT. Residues: CASSFGGSNQPQHF.

The V and J genes are TRBV19 and TRBJ2-7, with 8 bases identical to TRBD1. CDR1 and CDR2 (germline): LNHDA, SQIVND (reference sequence). V shed 3 bases, J shed 3 bases, and the junction held 7 bases outside the gene matches. The CDR3 consists of 15 residues. CDR3 in amino acids: CASSIFGTGNYEQYF. DNA for the CDR3: TGTGCCAGTAGTATCTTCGGGACAGGTAACTACGAGCAGTACTTC. The whole variable domain, remainder taken from reference TRBV19 and TRBJ2-7, is DGGITQSPKYLFRKEGQNVTLSCEQNLNHDAMYWYRQDPGQGLRLIYYSQIVNDFQKGDIAEGYSVSREKKESFPLTVTSAQKNPTAFYLCASSIFGTGNYEQYFGPGTRLTVT.

The chain links TRBV6-1 to TRBJ1-6, with D unresolved. Per the germline V gene, CDR1 is MNHNS and CDR2 is SASEGT. V shed 7 bases and J shed 5 bases, with 12 bases lying between them. The CDR3 runs to 14 residues. The CDR3 sequence is CASNRGSDNSPLHF. The CDR3 DNA sequence: TGTGCCAGCAATAGAGGTTCGGATAATTCACCCCTCCACTTT.